A selection of T cell receptor beta chains follows, all from one sample in a study of CD4 T cells in relation to SARS-CoV-2 and coronaviruses. These receptors' antigens are unknown. Assay: immunoSEQ multiplex PCR; the TCRdb copy retains only in-frame clones and omits some. Of some 37,000 clones in the sample, around 80% were seen once. Material: memory CD4+ T cells from PBMCs, cultured in vitro. The receptors come from an adult with COVID-19. CDR3s include the opening cysteine and the closing phenylalanine or tryptophan. Fields, in order: V gene, D gene, J gene, clone size, CDR3 protein, CDR3 DNA. The D gene is left open where the match is weak. Rows give clone size only sometimes, using once, few, many, or a class for an expanded clone.

>TRBV5-1|-|TRBJ1-5|few
CASSADGQINQPQHF
TGCGCCAGCAGCGCCGACGGACAGATCAATCAGCCCCAGCATTTT
>TRBV28|TRBD2|TRBJ2-2|-
CASSGASGRAGELFF
TGTGCCAGCAGTGGGGCTAGCGGGAGAGCCGGGGAGCTGTTTTTT
>TRBV30|TRBD2|TRBJ2-3|-
CAWGLAGYTDTQYF
TGTGCCTGGGGACTAGCGGGCTACACAGATACGCAGTATTTT
>TRBV2|TRBD2|TRBJ2-1|-
CASSILAGGPNEQFF
TGTGCCAGCAGTATCCTAGCGGGAGGCCCAAATGAGCAGTTCTTC
>TRBV24-1|TRBD2|TRBJ2-5|-
CATSDTGTSSQYF
TGTGCCACCAGTGACACCGGGACTAGCTCCCAGTACTTC
>TRBV7-2|TRBD1|TRBJ2-1|-
CASSFYSGGGEQFF
TGTGCCAGCAGCTTTTACTCAGGGGGCGGCGAGCAGTTCTTC
>TRBV3-1/TRBV3-2|-|TRBJ1-5|-
CASLIKEGTPKADQPQHF
TGTGCCAGCCTAATCAAGGAGGGGACCCCGAAGGCGGATCAGCCCCAGCATTTT
>TRBV6-5|-|TRBJ2-2|-
CATQIANTGELFF
TGTGCCACCCAGATCGCGAACACCGGGGAGCTGTTTTTT
>TRBV15|-|TRBJ2-1|-
CATSRDFQVYNEQFF
TGTGCCACCAGCAGAGACTTTCAGGTCTACAATGAGCAGTTCTTC
>TRBV30|TRBD1|TRBJ2-7|-
CAWTPGQGIEQYF
TGTGCCTGGACTCCGGGACAGGGGATCGAGCAGTACTTC
>TRBV2|-|TRBJ1-5|-
CASRAGIEGQPQHF
TGTGCCAGCCGGGCAGGGATCGAAGGGCAGCCCCAGCATTTT
>TRBV18|TRBD1|TRBJ2-7|-
CASSPGQPPSEQYF
TGTGCCAGCTCACCGGGACAGCCCCCTTCCGAGCAGTACTTC
>TRBV6-6|TRBD1|TRBJ1-5|-
CASSYQGASNQPQHF
TGTGCCAGCAGTTATCAGGGGGCGAGCAATCAGCCCCAGCATTTT
>TRBV3-1/TRBV3-2|TRBD2|TRBJ2-1|-
CASSPVPGAGVYEQFF
TGTGCCAGCAGCCCCGTACCGGGTGCGGGAGTTTATGAGCAGTTCTTC
>TRBV19|TRBD1|TRBJ2-7|-
CASSIQRTGGYEQYF
TGTGCCAGTAGTATACAAAGGACAGGGGGCTACGAGCAGTACTTC
>TRBV6-1|-|TRBJ1-6|-
CASSDRDNSPLHF
TGTGCCAGCAGTGACAGAGATAATTCACCCCTCCACTTT
>TRBV12-2|-|TRBJ1-4|-
CASRLGRTLNINEKLFF
TGTGCAAGTCGCTTAGGGAGGACCCTAAACATTAATGAAAAACTGTTTTTT
>TRBV2|-|TRBJ2-1|-
CASSELLGVVGEQFF
TGTGCCAGCAGTGAACTCCTAGGGGTAGTCGGGGAGCAGTTCTTC